This entry lists 26 T cell receptor beta chains sequenced from one sample in a study of CD8 T cells in Susac syndrome. About 0.5 to 1 ug RNA was reverse transcribed with random hexamers. Each CDR3 protein is one row after TCRdb ran MiXCR on the immunoSEQ multiplex PCR reads. The sample has just over 300,000 distinct CDR3 sequences, around 90% seen once. Sequenced: CD4+ T cells from PBMCs. Receptors were obtained from a human donor with multiple sclerosis.

In this sample, this clonotype turned up once. The chain employs TRBV3-1 and TRBJ1-1; D is perhaps TRBD1 (5 bases). The CDR3 consists of 14 residues. The germline V gene encodes CDR1 LGHDT and CDR2 YNNKEL (reference sequence). Trimming left V 2 bases short and J 6 bases short, with 13 bases between. The CDR3 loop reads CASSQSSGQPEAFF. Written as DNA, the CDR3 is TGTGCCAGCAGCCAAAGTTCGGGGCAACCTGAAGCTTTCTTT.

This clonotype was detected only once. The chain employs TRBV3-1 and TRBJ2-7, with D tentatively TRBD1 or TRBD2 (5 bases each). This CDR3 is built from 15 residues. V dropped 4 bases and J dropped 8 bases, with 21 bases sitting between them. The V gene's germline CDR1 is LGHDT and CDR2 YNNKEL (reference sequence). In DNA, the CDR3 is TGTGCCAGCAGCCTCGCCGGGACGGGATCAATTAAGCAGTACTTC. Its protein product is CASSLAGTGSIKQYF.

The chain recombines TRBV11-3 with TRBJ2-7; D is unclear. Germline V gene sequence: CDR1 SGHNT, CDR2 YENEEA. V lost 0 bases and J lost 3, with 6 bases in between. This CDR3 contains 13 residues. The CDR3 protein is CASSLETLYEQYF. The CDR3 DNA sequence: TGTGCCAGCAGCTTAGAAACACTCTACGAGCAGTACTTC. Full variable domain (missing parts from reference TRBV11-3 and TRBJ2-7): EAGVVQSPRYKIIEKKQPVAFWCNPISGHNTLYWYLQNLGQGPELLIRYENEEAVDDSQLPKDRFSAERLKGVDSTLKIQPAELGDSAVYLCASSLETLYEQYFGPGTRLTVT.

The table lists this clonotype with a count of one. This chain joins TRBV5-1 and TRBJ2-1; no clear D gene. The CDR3 is 14 residues long. V lost 5 bases and J 4 bases, leaving 13 bases between the germline ends. CDR1 is SGHRS, CDR2 YFSETQ, per germline. The CDR3 DNA follows: TGCGCCAGCAGTACTCGAACCGGTTACAATGAGCAGTTCTTC. Protein sequence: CASSTRTGYNEQFF.

This clonotype came up a few times. The chain uses TRBV5-6 and TRBJ2-7; 11 bases are shared with TRBD2. The CDR3 runs to 15 residues. The V gene's germline CDR1 is SGHDT and CDR2 YYEEEE. Unmatched junction bases numbered 3, after V lost 2 bases and J lost 2 bases. Here the CDR3 reads CASSFGTSGTYEQYF. DNA for the CDR3: TGTGCCAGCAGCTTCGGGACTAGCGGAACCTACGAGCAGTACTTC.

V gene TRBV12-3 or TRBV12-4 combines with J gene TRBJ1-4, with 10 bases identical to TRBD1. With 5 bases clipped from V and 6 bases from J, the junction kept 3 bases outside the gene matches. CDR3 size: 14 residues. Here the CDR3 reads CASSHGQGDEKLFF. CDR3 DNA sequence: TGTGCCAGCAGTCACGGACAGGGGGATGAAAAACTGTTTTTT.

This clonotype showed up just a few times. This chain connects TRBV30 to TRBJ1-4, with a possible D match to TRBD1 (5 bases). The CDR3 is 14 amino acids. With 7 bases removed from V and 5 bases from J, the gap between germline ends came to 17 bases. CDR1 and CDR2 from the germline V gene are GTSNPN and SVGIG (reference sequence). CDR3 DNA sequence: TGTGCCTCGGGCGGTCCAGGGTGGAATGAAAAACTGTTTTTT. Its translation: CASGGPGWNEKLFF. Combining the CDR3 with reference TRBV30 and TRBJ1-4 gives the whole variable domain SQTIHQWPATLVQPVGSPLSLECTVEGTSNPNLYWYRQAAGRGLQLLFYSVGIGQISSEVPQNLSASRPQDRQFILSSKKLLLSDSGFYLCASGGPGWNEKLFFGSGTQLSVL.

This clonotype was detected a few times. This chain uses TRBV27 with TRBJ2-7, with D unresolved. Trimming left V 6 bases short and J 4 bases short, with 16 bases between. CDR3 size: 14 residues. CDR1 is MNHEY and CDR2 is SMNVEV in the germline V gene (reference sequence). In nucleotides, the CDR3 is TGTGCCAGCAGCCCCCGACAAGGGAAATACGAGCAGTACTTC. Its protein is CASSPRQGKYEQYF.

The chain carries TRBV7-2 and TRBJ2-7; D gene unclear. The V end lost 0 bases, the J end lost 3 bases, and 6 bases lay between the germline ends. This CDR3 has 13 residues. Germline V gene lookup returns CDR1 SGHTA and CDR2 FQGNSA. The CDR3 here is CASSLAILYEQYF. DNA for the CDR3: TGTGCCAGCAGCTTAGCAATTCTCTACGAGCAGTACTTC.

This clonotype was detected only once. V is TRBV6-2 or TRBV6-3 and J is TRBJ2-2, with 13 bases that match TRBD2. CDR3 length: 14 residues. Trimming at V came to 5 bases and at J to 8 bases, leaving 2 bases not matched to a gene. From germline, CDR1 is MNHEY and CDR2 SVGEGT. The CDR3 sequence is CASSPGLAGGELFF. The CDR3 nucleotides read TGTGCCAGCAGTCCGGGACTAGCGGGAGGGGAGCTGTTTTTT.

The genes are TRBV28 and TRBJ2-5, with 9 bases aligning to TRBD2. In germline, CDR1 is MDHEN, CDR2 SYDVKM. The CDR3 spans 16 residues. Losses at the gene ends were 6 bases for V and 2 bases for J; bases not matched to a gene: 10. CDR3 region: CASSTIAGEGQETQYF. The CDR3 bases are TGTGCCAGCAGCACAATAGCGGGAGAGGGTCAAGAGACCCAGTACTTC.

The chain links TRBV12-3 or TRBV12-4 to TRBJ2-1; possibly TRBD1 for D (7 bases). The CDR3 runs to 18 residues. Trimming pared 1 base from V and 12 bases from J, leaving 28 bases between. In nucleotides, the CDR3 is TGTGCCAGCAGTTTAGGGAGGGGGCGCGTACCAGGGGTGGGAAGGCAGTTCTTC. This sequence encodes CASSLGRGRVPGVGRQFF.

This chain joins TRBV9 and TRBJ2-1; possibly TRBD1 for D (6 bases). The germline V gene has CDR1 SGDLS and CDR2 YYNGEE. The CDR3 consists of 14 residues. V lost 0 bases to trimming and J lost 7 bases, with 11 bases between them. In DNA, the CDR3 is TGTGCCAGCAGCGTAGCCCCCCAGGGGAATGAGCAGTTCTTC. It yields the protein CASSVAPQGNEQFF. The full variable domain, rest sourced from reference TRBV9 and TRBJ2-1, is DSGVTQTPKHLITATGQRVTLRCSPRSGDLSVYWYQQSLDQGLQFLIQYYNGEERAKGNILERFSAQQFPDLHSELNLSSLELGDSALYFCASSVAPQGNEQFFGPGTRLTVL.

This rearrangement joins TRBV29-1 to TRBJ2-5, with 9 bases identical to TRBD2. V shed 7 bases and J 1 base; nucleotides not matched to a gene: 10. The CDR3 sequence is 15 residues long. Germline loops: CDR1 SQVTM, CDR2 ANQGSEA. CDR3 bases: TGCAGCGCCCCTTCGCGGGAGGGTCCCCAAGAGACCCAGTACTTC. Residues: CSAPSREGPQETQYF.

CDR3 amino acids: CSATSGLAGGPRETQYF. CDR3 DNA: TGCAGTGCCACATCGGGACTAGCGGGAGGGCCGAGAGAGACCCAGTACTTC. The rearrangement uses TRBV20-1 and TRBJ2-5, with 16 nucleotides matching TRBD2. The CDR3 is 17 residues long. Germline V gene lookup returns CDR1 DFQATT and CDR2 SNEGSKA (reference sequence). V lost 6 bases, J lost 4 bases, and 11 bases stayed unmatched.

This clonotype was counted a single time. The chain links TRBV12-3 or TRBV12-4 to TRBJ2-1, with 7 bases fitting TRBD2. With V trimmed by 2 bases and J by 7 bases, 5 bases remained unmatched. This CDR3 is 14 amino acids long. The CDR3 spells CASSLKASGNEQFF. In DNA, the CDR3 is TGTGCCAGCAGTTTAAAAGCTAGCGGTAATGAGCAGTTCTTC.

The V and J genes are TRBV30 and TRBJ2-2; 7 nucleotides match TRBD2. The length of the CDR3 is 11 residues. Germline trimming cut 8 bases from V and 7 bases from J; bases unmatched to any gene: 4. CDR1 and CDR2 (germline): GTSNPN, SVGIG (reference sequence). The CDR3 nucleotides read TGTGCCGGGGGGGAGGTCGGGGAGCTGTTTTTT. The encoded protein is CAGGEVGELFF.

The chain couples TRBV2 to TRBJ2-1; TRBD2 aligns across 9 bases. V trimming: 6 bases; J trimming: 7 bases; junction bases outside the gene matches: 7. This CDR3 is built from 14 residues. Germline V lookup: CDR1 SNHLY, CDR2 FYNNEI. The CDR3 DNA follows: TGTGCCAGCAGCGATTTAGCGGGGGAAAATGAGCAGTTCTTC. Amino acids: CASSDLAGENEQFF.

The chain is built from TRBV20-1 and TRBJ2-3; possibly TRBD2 for D (6 bases). Trimming took off 5 bases at V and 1 base at J, with 10 bases between the two ends. Germline V gene lookup returns CDR1 DFQATT and CDR2 SNEGSKA (reference sequence). The CDR3 has 13 amino acids. The CDR3 protein is CSAPWEGTDTQYF. CDR3 DNA: TGCAGTGCTCCCTGGGAGGGCACAGATACGCAGTATTTT.

V usage is TRBV5-1 and J usage is TRBJ1-4, with a possible D match to TRBD1 (5 bases). The V and J ends lost 0 bases and 7 bases respectively, with 10 bases between them. This CDR3 spans 14 amino acids. Germline V lookup: CDR1 SGHRS, CDR2 YFSETQ. In DNA form, the CDR3 reads TGCGCCAGCAGCTTGGGAGCAGGGCGTGAAAAACTGTTTTTT. Its translation: CASSLGAGREKLFF.

The chain employs TRBV7-2 and TRBJ1-4; unclear D gene. V lost 1 base and J 8 bases, leaving 20 bases between the germline ends. The V gene's germline CDR1 is SGHTA and CDR2 FQGNSA. CDR3 length: 17 residues. CDR3 bases: TGTGCCAGCAGCTTAGACAGCTCGCCAGATATCCGGGAAAAACTGTTTTTT. Translation: CASSLDSSPDIREKLFF.

The chain couples TRBV6-5 to TRBJ1-2, with D perhaps TRBD1 (5 bases). Trimming removed 8 bases at V and 7 bases at J, with 11 bases between. Germline CDR1 and CDR2: MNHEY and SVGAGI. The CDR3 is made up of 11 amino acids. In nucleotides, the CDR3 is TGTGCCAGCTCGGGGGGTGGTGGCTACACCTTC. Translation: CASSGGGGYTF.

This chain connects TRBV7-9 to TRBJ2-1, with D maybe TRBD1 (5 bases). V shed 2 bases and J shed 6 bases, with 14 bases lying between them. CDR1 and CDR2 from the germline V gene are SEHNR and FQNEAQ (reference sequence). There are 15 residues in the CDR3. The CDR3 here is CASSLKARVPNEQFF. In nucleotides, the CDR3 is TGTGCCAGCAGCTTAAAGGCCAGGGTACCCAATGAGCAGTTCTTC.

This chain joins TRBV20-1 and TRBJ2-7, with D perhaps matching TRBD1 (6 bases). This CDR3 has 15 residues. Germline values: CDR1 DFQATT, CDR2 SNEGSKA (reference sequence). V dropped 3 bases and J dropped 2 bases, with 17 bases sitting between them. For the CDR3, the DNA is TGCAGTGCTAGGCTTTTACAGGGTACTACCTACGAGCAGTACTTC. It specifies CSARLLQGTTYEQYF.

This chain uses TRBV5-1 with TRBJ2-1, with a tentative D call TRBD2 (6 bases). This CDR3 has 17 amino acids. In germline, CDR1 is SGHRS, CDR2 YFSETQ. V was cut by 0 bases and J by 0 bases, with 13 bases left in between. CDR3 DNA: TGCGCCAGCAGCTTGGTGCTCTTGCGGGACTCCTACAATGAGCAGTTCTTC. Amino acid sequence: CASSLVLLRDSYNEQFF.

The chain combines TRBV7-8 with TRBJ1-6; no reliable D call. CDR3 length: 14 amino acids. V gave up 2 bases and J gave up 4 bases, with 6 bases separating them. The germline V gene has CDR1 SGHVS and CDR2 FQNEAQ. The CDR3 DNA sequence: TGTGCCAGCAGCTTAACAGATTATAATTCACCCCTCCACTTT. Protein sequence: CASSLTDYNSPLHF.